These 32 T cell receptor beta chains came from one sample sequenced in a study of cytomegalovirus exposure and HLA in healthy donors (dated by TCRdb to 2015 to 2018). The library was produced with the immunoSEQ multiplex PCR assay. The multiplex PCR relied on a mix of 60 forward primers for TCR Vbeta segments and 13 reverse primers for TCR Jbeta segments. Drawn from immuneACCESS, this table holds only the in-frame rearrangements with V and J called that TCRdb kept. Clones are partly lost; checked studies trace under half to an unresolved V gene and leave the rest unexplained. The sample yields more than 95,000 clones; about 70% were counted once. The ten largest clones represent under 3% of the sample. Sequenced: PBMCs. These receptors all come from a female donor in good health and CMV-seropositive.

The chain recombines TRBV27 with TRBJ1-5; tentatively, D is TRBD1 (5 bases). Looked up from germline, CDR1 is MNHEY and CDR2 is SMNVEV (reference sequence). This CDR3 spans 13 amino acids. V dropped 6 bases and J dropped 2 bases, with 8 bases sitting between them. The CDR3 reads CASSLRGNQPQHF. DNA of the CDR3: TGTGCCAGCAGCCTCAGGGGCAATCAGCCCCAGCATTTT.

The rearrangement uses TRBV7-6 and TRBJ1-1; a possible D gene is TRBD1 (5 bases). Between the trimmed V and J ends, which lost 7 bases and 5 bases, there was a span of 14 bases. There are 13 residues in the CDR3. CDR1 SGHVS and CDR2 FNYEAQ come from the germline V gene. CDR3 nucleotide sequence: TGTGCCAGCAATCAAGGACATGGAACTGAAGCTTTCTTT. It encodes CASNQGHGTEAFF.

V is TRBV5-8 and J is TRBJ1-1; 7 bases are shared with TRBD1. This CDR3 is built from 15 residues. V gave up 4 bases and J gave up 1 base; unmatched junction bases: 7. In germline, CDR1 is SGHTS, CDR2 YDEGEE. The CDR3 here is CASSRHRGPNTEAFF. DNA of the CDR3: TGTGCCAGCAGCCGGCACAGGGGACCGAACACTGAAGCTTTCTTT.

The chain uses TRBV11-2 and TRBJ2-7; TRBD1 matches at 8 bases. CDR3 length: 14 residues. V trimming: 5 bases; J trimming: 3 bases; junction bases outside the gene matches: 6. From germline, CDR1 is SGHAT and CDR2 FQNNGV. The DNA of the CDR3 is TGTGCCAGCAGCCGCGGGACAGGTGTCTACGAGCAGTACTTC. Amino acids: CASSRGTGVYEQYF.

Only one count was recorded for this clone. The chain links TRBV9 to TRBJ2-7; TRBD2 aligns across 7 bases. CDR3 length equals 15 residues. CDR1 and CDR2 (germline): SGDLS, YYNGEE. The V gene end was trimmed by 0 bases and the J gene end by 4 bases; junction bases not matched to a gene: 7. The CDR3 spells CASSVGAGNLYEQYF. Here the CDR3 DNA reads TGTGCCAGCAGCGTAGGAGCGGGAAACCTTTACGAGCAGTACTTC.

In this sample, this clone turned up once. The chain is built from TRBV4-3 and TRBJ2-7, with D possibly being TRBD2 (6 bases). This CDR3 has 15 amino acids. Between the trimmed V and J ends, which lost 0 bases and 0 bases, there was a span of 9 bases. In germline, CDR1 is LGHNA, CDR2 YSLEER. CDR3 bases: TGCGCCAGCAGCCAAGATCCGGGGGTCTCCTACGAGCAGTACTTC. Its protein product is CASSQDPGVSYEQYF.

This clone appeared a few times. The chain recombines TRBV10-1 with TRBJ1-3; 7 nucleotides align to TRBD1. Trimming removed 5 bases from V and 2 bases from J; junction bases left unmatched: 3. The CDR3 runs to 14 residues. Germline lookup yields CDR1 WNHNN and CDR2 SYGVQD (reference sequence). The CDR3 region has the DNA TGCGCCAGCAGTTCCGGGACAGCTGGAAACACCATATATTTT. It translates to CASSSGTAGNTIYF.

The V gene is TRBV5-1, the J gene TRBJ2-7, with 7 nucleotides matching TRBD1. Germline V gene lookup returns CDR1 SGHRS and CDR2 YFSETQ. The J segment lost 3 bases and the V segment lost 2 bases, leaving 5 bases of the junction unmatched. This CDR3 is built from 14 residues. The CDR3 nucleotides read TGCGCCAGCAGCTTTGAGGGGGCTGGCTACGAGCAGTACTTC. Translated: CASSFEGAGYEQYF. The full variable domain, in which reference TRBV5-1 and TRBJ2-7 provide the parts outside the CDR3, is KAGVTQTPRYLIKTRGQQVTLSCSPISGHRSVSWYQQTPGQGLQFLFEYFSETQRNKGNFPGRFSGRQFSNSRSEMNVSTLELGDSALYLCASSFEGAGYEQYFGPGTRLTVT.

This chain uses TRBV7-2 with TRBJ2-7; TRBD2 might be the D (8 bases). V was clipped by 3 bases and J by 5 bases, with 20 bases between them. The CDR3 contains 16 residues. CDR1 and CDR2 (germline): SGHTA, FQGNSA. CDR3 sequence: CASSLKGAGGGDEQYF. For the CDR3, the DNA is TGTGCCAGCAGCTTGAAGGGGGCGGGAGGAGGTGACGAGCAGTACTTC.

CDR3 region: CASSQTGGYEQYF. The CDR3 nucleotides read TGTGCCAGCAGCCAGACAGGAGGCTACGAGCAGTACTTC. The rearrangement uses TRBV7-2 and TRBJ2-7; tentatively, D is TRBD1 (6 bases). The CDR3 is 13 amino acids. V shed 5 bases and J shed 3 bases, with 11 bases lying between them. Germline-derived CDR1 and CDR2 are SGHTA and FQGNSA.

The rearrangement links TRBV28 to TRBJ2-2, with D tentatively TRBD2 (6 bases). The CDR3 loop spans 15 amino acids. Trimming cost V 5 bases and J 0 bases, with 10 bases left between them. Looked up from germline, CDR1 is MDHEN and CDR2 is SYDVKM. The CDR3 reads CASSPGGANTGELFF. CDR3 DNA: TGTGCCAGCAGTCCCGGGGGTGCGAACACCGGGGAGCTGTTTTTT.

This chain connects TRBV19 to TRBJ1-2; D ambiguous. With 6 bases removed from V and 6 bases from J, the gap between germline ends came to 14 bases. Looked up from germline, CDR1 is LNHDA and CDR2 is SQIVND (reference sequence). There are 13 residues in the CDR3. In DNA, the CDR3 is TGTGCCAGTAGCCGAAATCTAAACCATGGCTACACCTTC. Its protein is CASSRNLNHGYTF.

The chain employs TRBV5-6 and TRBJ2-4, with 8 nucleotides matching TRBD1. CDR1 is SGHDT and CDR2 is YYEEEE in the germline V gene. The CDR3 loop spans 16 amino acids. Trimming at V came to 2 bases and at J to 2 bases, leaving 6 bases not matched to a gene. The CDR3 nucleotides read TGTGCCAGCAGCTTCCTTGACAGGGGAACCAAAAACATTCAGTACTTC. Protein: CASSFLDRGTKNIQYF.

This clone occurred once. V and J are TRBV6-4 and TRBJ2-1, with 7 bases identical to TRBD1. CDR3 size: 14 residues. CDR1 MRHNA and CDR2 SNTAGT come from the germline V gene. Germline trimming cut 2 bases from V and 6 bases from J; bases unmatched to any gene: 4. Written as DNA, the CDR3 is TGTGCCAGCAGTGACGGACAGGACTTCAATGAGCAGTTCTTC. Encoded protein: CASSDGQDFNEQFF.

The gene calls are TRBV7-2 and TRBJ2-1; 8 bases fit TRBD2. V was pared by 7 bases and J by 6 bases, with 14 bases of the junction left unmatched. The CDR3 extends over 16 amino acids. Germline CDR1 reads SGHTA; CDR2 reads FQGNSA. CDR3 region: CASTTRQPGLGNEQFF. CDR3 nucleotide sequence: TGTGCCAGCACCACCAGGCAACCGGGACTAGGCAATGAGCAGTTCTTC.

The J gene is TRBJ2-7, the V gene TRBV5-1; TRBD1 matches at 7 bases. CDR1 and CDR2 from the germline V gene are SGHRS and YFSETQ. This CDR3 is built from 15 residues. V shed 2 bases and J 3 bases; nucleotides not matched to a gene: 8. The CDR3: CASSFLPGQNYEQYF. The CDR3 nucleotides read TGCGCCAGCAGCTTCTTACCGGGACAGAACTACGAGCAGTACTTC.

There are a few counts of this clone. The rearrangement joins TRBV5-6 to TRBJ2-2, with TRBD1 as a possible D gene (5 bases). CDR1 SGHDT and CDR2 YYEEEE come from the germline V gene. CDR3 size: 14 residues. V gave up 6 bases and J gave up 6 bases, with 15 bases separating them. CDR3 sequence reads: CASTTVSGPGELFF. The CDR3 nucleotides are TGTGCCAGCACAACGGTTTCAGGGCCCGGGGAGCTGTTTTTT. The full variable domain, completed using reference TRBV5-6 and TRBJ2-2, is DAGVTQSPTHLIKTRGQQVTLRCSPKSGHDTVSWYQQALGQGPQFIFQYYEEEERQRGNFPDRFSGHQFPNYSSELNVNALLLGDSALYLCASTTVSGPGELFFGEGSRLTVL.

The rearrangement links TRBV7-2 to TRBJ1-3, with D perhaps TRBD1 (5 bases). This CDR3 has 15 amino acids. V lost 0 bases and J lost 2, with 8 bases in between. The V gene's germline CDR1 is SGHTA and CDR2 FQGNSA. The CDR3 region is CASSLAWTPGNTIYF. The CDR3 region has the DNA TGTGCCAGCAGCTTAGCGTGGACACCTGGAAACACCATATATTTT.

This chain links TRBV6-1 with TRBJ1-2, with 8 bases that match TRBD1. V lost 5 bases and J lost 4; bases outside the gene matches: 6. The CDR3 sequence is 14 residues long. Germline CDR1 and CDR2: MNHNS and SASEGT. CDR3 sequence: CASSLQGVGYGYTF. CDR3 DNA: TGTGCCAGCAGTCTACAGGGGGTGGGCTATGGCTACACCTTC.

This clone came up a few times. CDR3 coding DNA: TGTGCTAGTGGTTTGGTGGGGGGACTAAATGAGCAGTTCTTC. Its translation: CASGLVGGLNEQFF. The rearrangement links TRBV12-5 to TRBJ2-1; 7 bases are shared with TRBD2. Germline-derived CDR1 and CDR2 are LGHNT and FRNRAP. There are 14 residues in the CDR3. Trimming at V came to 0 bases and at J to 7 bases, leaving 3 bases not matched to a gene. Full variable domain (remainder filled in from reference TRBV12-5 and TRBJ2-1): DARVTQTPRHKVTEMGQEVTMRCQPILGHNTVFWYRQTMMQGLELLAYFRNRAPLDDSGMPKDRFSAEMPDATLATLKIQPSEPRDSAVYFCASGLVGGLNEQFFGPGTRLTVL.

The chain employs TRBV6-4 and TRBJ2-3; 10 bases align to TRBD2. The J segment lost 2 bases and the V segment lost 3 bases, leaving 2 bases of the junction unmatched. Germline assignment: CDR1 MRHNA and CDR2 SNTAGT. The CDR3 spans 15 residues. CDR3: CASSEAGGITDTQYF. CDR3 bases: TGTGCCAGCAGTGAAGCGGGGGGGATCACAGATACGCAGTATTTT.

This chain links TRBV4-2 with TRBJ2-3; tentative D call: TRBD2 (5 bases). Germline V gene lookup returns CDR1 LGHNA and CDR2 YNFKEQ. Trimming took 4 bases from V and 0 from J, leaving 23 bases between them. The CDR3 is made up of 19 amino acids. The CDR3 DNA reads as TGTGCCAGCAGCCGACAAGCTGCTCTAAGCGGTGCTAGCACAGATACGCAGTATTTT. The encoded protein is CASSRQAALSGASTDTQYF.

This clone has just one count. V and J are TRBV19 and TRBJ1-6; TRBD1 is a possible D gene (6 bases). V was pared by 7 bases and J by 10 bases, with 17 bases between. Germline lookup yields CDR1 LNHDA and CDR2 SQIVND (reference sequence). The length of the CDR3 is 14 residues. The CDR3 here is CASTKQGSGSPLHF. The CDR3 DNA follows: TGTGCCAGTACCAAACAGGGATCCGGCTCACCCCTCCACTTT.

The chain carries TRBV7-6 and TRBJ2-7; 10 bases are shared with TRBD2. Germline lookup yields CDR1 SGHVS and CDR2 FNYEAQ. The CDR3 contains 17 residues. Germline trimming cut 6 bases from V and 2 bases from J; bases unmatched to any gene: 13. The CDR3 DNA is TGTGCCAGCAGTTTCTTACCCCGGACTAGCGGCACCTACGAGCAGTACTTC. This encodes CASSFLPRTSGTYEQYF.

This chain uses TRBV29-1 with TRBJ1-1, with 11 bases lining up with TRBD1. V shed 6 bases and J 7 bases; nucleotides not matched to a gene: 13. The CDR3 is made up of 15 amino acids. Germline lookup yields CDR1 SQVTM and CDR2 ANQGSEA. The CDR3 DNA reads TGCAGCGTAGGATACCGGGACAGGGGGGAGAATGAAGCTTTCTTT. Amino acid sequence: CSVGYRDRGENEAFF.

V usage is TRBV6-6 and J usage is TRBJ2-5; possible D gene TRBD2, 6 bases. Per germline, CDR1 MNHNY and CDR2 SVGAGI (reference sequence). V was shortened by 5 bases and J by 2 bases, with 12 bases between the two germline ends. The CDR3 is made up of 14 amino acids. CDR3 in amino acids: CASSRGSGQETQYF. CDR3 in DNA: TGTGCCAGCAGTAGGGGCAGCGGGCAAGAGACCCAGTACTTC.

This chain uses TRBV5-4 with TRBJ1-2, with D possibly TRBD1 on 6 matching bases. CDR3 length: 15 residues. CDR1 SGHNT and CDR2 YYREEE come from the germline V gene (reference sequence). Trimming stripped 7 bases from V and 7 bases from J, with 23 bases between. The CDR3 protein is CASGSGGGTSFGYTF. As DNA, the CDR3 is TGTGCCAGCGGGTCGGGCGGGGGGACAAGCTTTGGCTACACCTTC.

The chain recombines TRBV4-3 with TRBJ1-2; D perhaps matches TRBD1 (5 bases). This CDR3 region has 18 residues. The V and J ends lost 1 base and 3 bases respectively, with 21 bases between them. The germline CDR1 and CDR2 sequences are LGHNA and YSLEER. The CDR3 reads CASSQVGQGRGPDYGYTF. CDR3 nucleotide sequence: TGCGCCAGCAGCCAAGTAGGCCAGGGCCGAGGACCCGACTATGGCTACACCTTC.

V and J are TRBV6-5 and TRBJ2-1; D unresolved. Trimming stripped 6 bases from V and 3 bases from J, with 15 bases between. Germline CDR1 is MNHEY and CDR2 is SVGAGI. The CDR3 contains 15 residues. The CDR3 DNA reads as TGTGCCAGCAGCCGCCTAATCCCCCGCTACAATGAGCAGTTCTTC. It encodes CASSRLIPRYNEQFF.

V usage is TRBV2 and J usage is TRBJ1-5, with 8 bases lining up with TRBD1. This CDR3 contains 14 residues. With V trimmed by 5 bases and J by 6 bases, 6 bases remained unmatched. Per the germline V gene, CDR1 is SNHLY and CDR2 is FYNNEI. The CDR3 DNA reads TGTGCCAGCAGTCGGACAGGGCAGGCTCAGCCCCAGCATTTT. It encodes CASSRTGQAQPQHF. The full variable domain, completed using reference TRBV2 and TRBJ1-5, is EPEVTQTPSHQVTQMGQEVILRCVPISNHLYFYWYRQILGQKVEFLVSFYNNEISEKSEIFDDQFSVERPDGSNFTLKIRSTKLEDSAMYFCASSRTGQAQPQHFGDGTRLSIL.

The CDR3 coding sequence is TGTGCCAGCAGTGAAAACCCTGACAACGACAATGAGCAGTTCTTC. The encoded protein is CASSENPDNDNEQFF. The rearrangement uses TRBV6-1 and TRBJ2-1, with D unresolved. Between the trimmed V and J ends, which lost 2 bases and 5 bases, there was a span of 13 bases. CDR3 length: 15 residues. Per the germline V gene, CDR1 is MNHNS and CDR2 is SASEGT.

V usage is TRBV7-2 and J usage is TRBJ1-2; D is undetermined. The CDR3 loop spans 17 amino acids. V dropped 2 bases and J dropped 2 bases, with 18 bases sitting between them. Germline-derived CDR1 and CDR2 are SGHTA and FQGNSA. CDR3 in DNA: TGTGCCAGCAGCTTAAATCCAGTACCCCTTCCGAACTATGGCTACACCTTC. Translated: CASSLNPVPLPNYGYTF.